These T cell receptor beta chains were read from a single sample in a study of cytomegalovirus exposure and HLA in healthy donors. Some clones are missing from TCRdb's copy, which holds only in-frame ones; the method was immunoSEQ multiplex PCR. The sample lists fewer than 200,000 clones, about 81% occurring once. Sample: PBMCs. The receptors derive from a woman in her forties or fifties in good health and CMV-seropositive. The CDR3 runs from the conserved cysteine through the conserved F or W. The D gene is left open where the match is weak. Expanded clones are given a class, and other clones once, few, many or no size at all.

cdr3_length	v_call	d_call	j_call	clone_size	cdr3_nt	cdr3_aa
13	TRBV7-3	NA	TRBJ2-3	NA	TGTGCCAGCAGTGAATCGCGGGGAGATACGCAGTATTTT	CASSESRGDTQYF
15	TRBV5-4	NA	TRBJ1-2	NA	TGTGCCAGCAGTAGAGAGCCAGGAACAACGTATGGCTACACCTTC	CASSREPGTTYGYTF
13	TRBV29-1	NA	TRBJ1-1	NA	TGCAGCGTCCTGACGGACAGTAACACTGAAGCTTTCTTT	CSVLTDSNTEAFF
16	TRBV4-1	TRBD2	TRBJ2-3	NA	TGCGCCAGCAGCCAGGGGAAACTAGCGGGGACAGATACGCAGTATTTT	CASSQGKLAGTDTQYF
14	TRBV2	NA	TRBJ1-1	NA	TGTGCCAGCAGTGAACAGGTACTGAACACTGAAGCTTTCTTT	CASSEQVLNTEAFF
19	TRBV7-9	TRBD2	TRBJ2-1	NA	TGTGCCAGCAGCCCGAGGGCCCAAAACGGGGGGAGCTCCTACAATGAGCAGTTCTTC	CASSPRAQNGGSSYNEQFF
16	TRBV5-8	NA	TRBJ1-5	NA	TGTGCCAGCAGCCCCGTAGGCGGGGGTTGGGGTCAGCCCCAGCATTTT	CASSPVGGGWGQPQHF
12	TRBV5-1	NA	TRBJ2-7	NA	TGCGCCAGCAGCTTGGAAACTGCGGAGCAGTACTTC	CASSLETAEQYF
11	TRBV20-1	NA	TRBJ2-7	NA	TGCAGTGCTGGTAGATCGTGGGAGCAGTACTTC	CSAGRSWEQYF
14	TRBV29-1	NA	TRBJ1-1	few	TGCAGCGTTTTGGGGGGAAGAGCGGACACTGAAGCTTTCTTT	CSVLGGRADTEAFF
17	TRBV4-2	NA	TRBJ2-6	NA	TGTGCCAGCAGCCAAGATCCGATAAGCTTATGGGCCAACGTCCTGACTTTC	CASSQDPISLWANVLTF
17	TRBV29-1	NA	TRBJ2-1	NA	TGCAGCGTTGAAGGAGTTGGGCTCTTACCCTCCTACAATGAGCAGTTCTTC	CSVEGVGLLPSYNEQFF
16	TRBV9	TRBD1	TRBJ2-1	NA	TGTGCCAGCAGCGCGAGGACAGGGGATTCCTACAATGAGCAGTTCTTC	CASSARTGDSYNEQFF
15	TRBV7-3	NA	TRBJ1-3	once	TGTGCCAGCAGCCTGACAGGTCTCTCTGGAAACACCATATATTTT	CASSLTGLSGNTIYF
16	TRBV15	TRBD1	TRBJ2-2	few	TGTGCCACCAGCAGAGGAGGGGGCTCGAACACCGGGGAGCTGTTTTTT	CATSRGGGSNTGELFF
14	TRBV6-5	NA	TRBJ1-6	NA	TGTGCCAGCAGTTACTCTTCGGGGAGTTCACCCCTCCACTTT	CASSYSSGSSPLHF
12	TRBV29-1	TRBD1	TRBJ2-7	NA	TGCAGCGTTGGGGGACAGGGGAACGAGCAGTACTTC	CSVGGQGNEQYF
17	TRBV11-3	NA	TRBJ1-1	NA	TGTGCTAGCAGCGCCCCCAATAGGTCCTCCGGGGACACTGAAGCTTTCTTT	CASSAPNRSSGDTEAFF
16	TRBV7-6	NA	TRBJ2-3	NA	TGTGCCAGCAGCTTAGTTTTCCAGGGGTCATTAGATACGCAGTATTTT	CASSLVFQGSLDTQYF
14	TRBV19	TRBD2	TRBJ2-5	NA	TGTGCCAGTAGTCCAAGCGGGGGGATTGAGACCCAGTACTTC	CASSPSGGIETQYF
17	TRBV4-1	TRBD2	TRBJ2-7	few	TGCGCCAGCAGCCTCAGCAGCGGGGGCTTCGTTTCCTACGAGCAGTACTTC	CASSLSSGGFVSYEQYF
17	TRBV28	TRBD2	TRBJ2-2	NA	TGTGCCGCTAGCCTCGGGACTAGCGGGCCGAACACCGGGGAGCTGTTTTTT	CAASLGTSGPNTGELFF
20	TRBV27	TRBD1	TRBJ2-1	once	TGTGCCAGCAGCCCAAAGGACAGGGTAACAAAGAGGGGCTCCTACAATGAGCAGTTCTTC	CASSPKDRVTKRGSYNEQFF
11	TRBV6-5	NA	TRBJ1-1	NA	TGTGCCAGCAGGACTATTTCTGAAGCTTTCTTT	CASRTISEAFF
13	TRBV11-3	NA	TRBJ2-1	once	TGTGCCAGCAGCTTAGGGCCCTACAATGAGCAGTTCTTC	CASSLGPYNEQFF
15	TRBV18	NA	TRBJ2-7	NA	TGTGCCAGCTCACCCTATAGCGGTTCCCCCGGCGAGCAGTACTTC	CASSPYSGSPGEQYF
16	TRBV19	TRBD1	TRBJ1-6	NA	TGTGCCAGTAGTATAAGGACAGGGGGTTATAATTCACCCCTCCACTTT	CASSIRTGGYNSPLHF
15	TRBV5-1	NA	TRBJ2-3	NA	TGCGCCAGCAGCTTGGGTGGGGGCGTCACAGATACGCAGTATTTT	CASSLGGGVTDTQYF
15	TRBV10-3	NA	TRBJ2-6	NA	TGTGCCATCAGTCCCGACAGGTCCGGGGCCAACGTCCTGACTTTC	CAISPDRSGANVLTF
11	TRBV20-1	NA	TRBJ2-5	NA	TGCAGTGCCAACATACAAGAGACCCAGTACTTC	CSANIQETQYF
15	TRBV25-1	NA	TRBJ1-2	NA	TGTGCCAGCAGTGAATTGGGTTCGGGGGGGCATGGCTACACCTTC	CASSELGSGGHGYTF
15	TRBV29-1	TRBD2	TRBJ2-1	NA	TGCAGCGCTTCACGCGGGGGGCGGTCCTACAATGAGCAGTTCTTC	CSASRGGRSYNEQFF
13	TRBV6-5	TRBD1	TRBJ2-7	NA	TGTGCCAGCAGGGCAACGACAGGGGGCGCTGGGAACTTC	CASRATTGGAGNF
15	TRBV11-1	NA	TRBJ1-6	NA	TGTGCCAGCAGCTTATCGGACCCAGGGGATTCACCCCTCCACTTT	CASSLSDPGDSPLHF
15	TRBV6-1	TRBD1	TRBJ2-3	NA	TGTGCCAGCAATTTCTGGACAGGGGGCACAGATACGCAGTATTTT	CASNFWTGGTDTQYF
16	TRBV11-2	NA	TRBJ1-4	few	TGTGCCAGCAGCGCCAGGATTACGGGACATCTTGAAAAACTGTTTTTT	CASSARITGHLEKLFF
15	TRBV6-5	TRBD1	TRBJ1-2	NA	TGTGCCAGCAACGTCCACGGGACAGCCCGCTATGGCTACACCTTC	CASNVHGTARYGYTF
16	TRBV5-4	TRBD2	TRBJ2-3	NA	TGTGCCAGCAGCAATAAGCGGGGGGGTGCGGTAGATACGCAGTATTTT	CASSNKRGGAVDTQYF
15	TRBV30	NA	TRBJ1-1	few	TGTGCCTGGAGTGTACTATCTTCCATGAACACTGAAGCTTTCTTT	CAWSVLSSMNTEAFF
16	TRBV11-2	TRBD2	TRBJ2-6	NA	TGTGCCAGCAGCTCCGGGGGGGCGTTAGGGGCCAACGTCCTGACTTTC	CASSSGGALGANVLTF
16	TRBV14	NA	TRBJ2-1	NA	TGTGCCAGCAGCCAAGAAAGAGGCAGGGTTTTTGATGAGCAGTTCTTC	CASSQERGRVFDEQFF
14	TRBV6-1	NA	TRBJ1-1	NA	TGTGCCAGCATTCGGTCCGGGAGGGACACTGAAGCTTTCTTT	CASIRSGRDTEAFF
15	TRBV29-1	NA	TRBJ2-5	NA	TGCAGCGTTGGAGGACAGAGGGCCGCATCGGAGACCCAGTACTTC	CSVGGQRAASETQYF
16	TRBV4-1	TRBD2	TRBJ2-7	NA	TGCGCCAGCAGCCAAGATAGGGCTAGCGGGGTTGGCGAGCAGTACTTC	CASSQDRASGVGEQYF
13	TRBV7-9	NA	TRBJ2-7	few	TGTGCCAGCAGCTTAGATTCCGTATACGAGCAGTACTTC	CASSLDSVYEQYF
16	TRBV9	TRBD2	TRBJ2-1	NA	TGTGCCAGCAGCGGAGCGCTCTGGGGGGGCTACAATGAGCAGTTCTTC	CASSGALWGGYNEQFF
15	TRBV5-4	TRBD1	TRBJ2-2	few	TGTGCCAGCAGCTTAGAGAGGGGGCAAACCGGGGAGCTGTTTTTT	CASSLERGQTGELFF
13	TRBV5-1	TRBD1	TRBJ2-1	NA	TGCGCCAGCAGCTTGAGACAGGGTAGTGAGCAGTTCTTC	CASSLRQGSEQFF
13	TRBV7-9	TRBD1	TRBJ2-1	NA	TGTGCCAGCAGCTCGACAGGGCCAAATGAGCAGTTCTTC	CASSSTGPNEQFF
12	TRBV29-1	TRBD1	TRBJ1-2	NA	TGCAGCGTTTCCCGGACAGGGGGTGGCTACACCTTC	CSVSRTGGGYTF
13	TRBV30	TRBD1	TRBJ1-6	NA	TGTGCCTGGAGACCGGACAGGGATTCACCCCTCCACTTT	CAWRPDRDSPLHF
14	TRBV27	NA	TRBJ2-2	NA	TGTGCCAGCAGTATGACGGGTAACACCGGGGAGCTGTTTTTT	CASSMTGNTGELFF
17	TRBV9	TRBD1	TRBJ1-4	NA	TGTGCCAGCAGTCGGGACAGGGGGGTTTCAACTAATGAAAAACTGTTTTTT	CASSRDRGVSTNEKLFF